This TCR beta chain comes out of a study of T-cell memory formation after mild COVID-19. The sample holds a few counts of this clonotype. CDR1 SGHDT and CDR2 YYEEEE come from the germline V gene. The CDR3 runs to 14 residues. Trimming pared 1 base from V and 0 bases from J, leaving 6 bases between. TCRdb redid the calling of the 5' RACE reads with MiXCR, one entry per CDR3 protein. The data show 200,000 to 250,000 distinct CDR3 sequences, with about 16% seen just once and approximately 3.5% held by the top ten. V gene TRBV5-6 combines with J gene TRBJ2-3; no reliable D call. The origin of this receptor is a man younger than 35 who had mild COVID-19 (a few samples of this study predate the infection). Cell type and time point are not known. Sequenced sample: PBMCs or a T cell subset sorted from them (not recorded which). The CDR3 sequence: CASSLIGSTDTQYF. In nucleotides, the CDR3 is TGTGCCAGCAGCTTGATCGGAAGCACAGATACGCAGTATTTT.